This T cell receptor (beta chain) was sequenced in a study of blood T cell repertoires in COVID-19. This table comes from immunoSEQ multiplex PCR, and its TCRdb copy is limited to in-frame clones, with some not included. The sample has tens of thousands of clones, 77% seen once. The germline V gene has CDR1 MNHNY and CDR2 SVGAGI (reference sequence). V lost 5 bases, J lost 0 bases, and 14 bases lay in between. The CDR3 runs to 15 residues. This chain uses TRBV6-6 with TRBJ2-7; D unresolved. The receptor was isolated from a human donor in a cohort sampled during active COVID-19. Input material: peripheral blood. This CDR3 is CASSKERRSSYEQYF. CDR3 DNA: TGTGCCAGCAGTAAGGAGAGACGCAGCTCCTACGAGCAGTACTTC.